This T cell receptor (beta chain) was documented in a study of T-cell reconstitution after alpha-beta-depleted transplantation in children. Preparation of the TCRbeta library used unique molecular identifiers. Each CDR3 protein gets one entry after TCRdb re-called the PCR reads with MiXCR. The sample consists of hundreds of thousands of distinct CDR3 sequences, roughly 9.1% of them appearing once. Ten or more counts support this clonotype. As yet, its antigen is unknown. CDR1 is SQVTM, CDR2 ANQGSEA, per germline. The CDR3 contains 13 residues. Trimming cost V 6 bases and J 0 bases; bases outside gene matches: 4. General study results and limits: Expanded graft clones, several hundred of them, were reportedly the source of alpha-beta T cells about two months after transplant. TCRbeta diversity was high at day 60 in some patients (a result of surviving recipient T cells and thymic progenitors). The main origin of T-cell counts and diversity one year after transplant was newly produced T cells.

The sample consisted of PBMCs, mostly from graft donor cells, taken 360 days after TCRalphabeta/CD19-depleted stem cell transplant. The receptor was isolated from a male patient between 2 and 10 years old who had a stem cell transplant for acute myeloid leukemia, so the T cells may come from the graft donor. The V call is TRBV29-1, the J call TRBJ2-7; TRBD1 aligns across 8 bases. In nucleotides, the CDR3 is TGCAGCGTCCCGACAGGGGACTCCTACGAGCAGTACTTC. Protein sequence: CSVPTGDSYEQYF.